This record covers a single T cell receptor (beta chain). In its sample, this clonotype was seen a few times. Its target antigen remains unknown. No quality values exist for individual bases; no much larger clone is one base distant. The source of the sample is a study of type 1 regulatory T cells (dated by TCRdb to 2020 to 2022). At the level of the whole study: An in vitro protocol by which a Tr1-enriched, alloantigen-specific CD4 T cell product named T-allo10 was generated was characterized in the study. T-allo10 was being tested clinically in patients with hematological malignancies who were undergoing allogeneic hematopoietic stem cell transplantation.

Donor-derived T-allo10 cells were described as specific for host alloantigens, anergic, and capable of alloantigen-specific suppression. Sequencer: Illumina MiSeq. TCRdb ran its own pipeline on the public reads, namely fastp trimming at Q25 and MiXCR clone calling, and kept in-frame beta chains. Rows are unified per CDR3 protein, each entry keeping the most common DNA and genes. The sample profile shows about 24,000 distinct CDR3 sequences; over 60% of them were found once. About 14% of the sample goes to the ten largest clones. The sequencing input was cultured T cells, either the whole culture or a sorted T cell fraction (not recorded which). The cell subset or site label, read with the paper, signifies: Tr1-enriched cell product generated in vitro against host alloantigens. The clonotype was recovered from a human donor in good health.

The CDR3 is CASSFGPTEDGYTF. In nucleotide form, the sequence is TGTGCCAGCAGTTTCGGGCCTACCGAGGATGGCTACACCTTC. The chain is assembled from TRBV12-3 or TRBV12-4 and TRBJ1-2, with the D gene not clear enough to name. V gives up 3 bases and J gives up 6 bases, and the segment between their germline ends measures 14 bases. There are 14 amino acids in the CDR3, from cysteine to phenylalanine inclusive. The only DNA kept is the CDR3, 42 bases in frame from the first base.